This TCR beta chain was retrieved from a study of blood T cells in healthy people across ages. The CDR3 is 15 residues long. CDR1 and CDR2 from the germline V gene are MNHNY and SVGAGI (reference sequence). Losses at the gene ends were 6 bases for V and 2 bases for J; bases not matched to a gene: 5. Primers used in a second PCR of roughly 6 to 12 cycles were a sample-barcoded 5' primer and a J-beta primer mix. Using its own MiXCR run on the 5' RACE reads, TCRdb lists one record per CDR3 protein. The sample consists of about 1.6 million distinct CDR3 sequences, around 36% of them appearing once. The chain carries TRBV6-6 and TRBJ1-4; 8 positions agree with TRBD1. Sequenced: blood. The sequence derives from a woman aged 30 to 39 in good health. CDR3 nucleotide sequence: TGTGCCAGCAGGATCGGACAGGGCACTAATGAAAAACTGTTTTTT. This gives the protein CASRIGQGTNEKLFF.